The 3 T cell receptor beta chains in this list originate from one sample, sequenced in a study of shared clonotypes between healthy human individuals. Naive CD8 cells, CD45RO-negative and positively selected for CCR7, excluded terminally differentiated effector memory CD45RA+ cells. Generated by immunoSEQ multiplex PCR, the TCRdb table keeps only in-frame clones and is missing some. This sample has some 800,000 clones, with around 93% found just once. The sample was naive CD8+ T cells sorted from blood. The receptor set was obtained from a man under 40 in good health.

This clone was picked up one time. The sample contains more than one DNA sequence encoding this CDR3. J is TRBJ1-1 and V is TRBV27; D is uncertain. CDR3 length: 14 residues. V was cut by 0 bases and J by 2 bases, with 7 bases left in between. In germline, CDR1 is MNHEY, CDR2 SMNVEV (reference sequence). This CDR3 is CASSLSGGNTEAFF. The CDR3 coding sequence is TGTGCCAGCAGTTTATCGGGAGGAAACACTGAAGCTTTCTTT.

V is TRBV6-1 and J is TRBJ1-2, with 7 bases lining up with TRBD1. The germline CDR1 and CDR2 sequences are MNHNS and SASEGT. J lost 4 bases, V lost 3 bases, and 8 bases had no gene match. The CDR3 is made up of 15 amino acids. The CDR3 reads CASSDTGATVYGYTF. The CDR3 DNA is TGTGCCAGCAGTGATACAGGGGCCACTGTCTATGGCTACACCTTC.

The chain links TRBV19 to TRBJ2-2; either TRBD1 or TRBD2 may supply D (5 bases each). CDR1 and CDR2 (germline): LNHDA, SQIVND (reference sequence). CDR3 length: 16 amino acids. Trimming took 2 bases from V and 0 from J, leaving 10 bases between them. The CDR3 nucleotides read TGTGCCAGTAGTATATTTGGGGACGCGAACACCGGGGAGCTGTTTTTT. This gives the protein CASSIFGDANTGELFF. Looking up the rest from reference TRBV19 and TRBJ2-2 gives the full variable domain: DGGITQSPKYLFRKEGQNVTLSCEQNLNHDAMYWYRQDPGQGLRLIYYSQIVNDFQKGDIAEGYSVSREKKESFPLTVTSAQKNPTAFYLCASSIFGDANTGELFFGEGSRLTVL.